The present TCR beta chain was sequenced within a study of breast tumors, draining lymph nodes, adjacent tissues. Trimming cost V 3 bases and J 3 bases, with 30 bases left between them. There are 21 residues in the CDR3. CDR1 is DFQATT, CDR2 SNEGSKA, per germline (reference sequence). Breast cancer patients provided tissue from their axillary draining lymph nodes. TCRdb called the multiplex PCR reads again in MiXCR, with one record for every CDR3 protein. Of about 230,000 distinct CDR3 sequences listed, 32% were seen once; the top ten hold 1.3% to 1.5%. The count of this clonotype is one. Its antigen is as yet unknown. Study-wide points: Most tumor T cells seemingly derive from lymph node, then expand in tumor. Tumor and nontumor repertoires were significantly more similar in luminal-like than in basal-like breast cancer. Tumor repertoires ranked between lymph nodes and nontumor tissue in diversity, with V and J gene preferences. Data only fit, rather than demonstrated, lymph node origin of most tumor T cells.

The receptor was isolated from a female donor with breast cancer. Some clones in this sample may be carry-over from other donors' samples. V and J are TRBV20-1 and TRBJ1-6; D uncertain. Sample: axillary lymph node tissue. CDR3 DNA sequence: TGCAGTGCTAGTCCCAGCGGGATCGGCGAGGAGCAGGTCAACTATAATTCACCCCTCCACTTT. This sequence encodes CSASPSGIGEEQVNYNSPLHF.